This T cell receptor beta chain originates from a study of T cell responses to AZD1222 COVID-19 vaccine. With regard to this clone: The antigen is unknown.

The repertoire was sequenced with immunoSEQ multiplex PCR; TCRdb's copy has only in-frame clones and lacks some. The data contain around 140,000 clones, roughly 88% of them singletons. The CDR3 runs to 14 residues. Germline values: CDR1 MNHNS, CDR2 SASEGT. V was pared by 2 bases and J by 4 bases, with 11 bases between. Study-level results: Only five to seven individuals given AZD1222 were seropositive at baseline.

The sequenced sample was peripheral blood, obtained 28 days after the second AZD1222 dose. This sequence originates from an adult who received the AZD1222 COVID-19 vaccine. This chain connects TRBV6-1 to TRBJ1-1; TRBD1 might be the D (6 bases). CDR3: CASSESGGPTEAFF. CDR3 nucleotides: TGTGCCAGCAGTGAATCGGGGGGGCCCACTGAAGCTTTCTTT.